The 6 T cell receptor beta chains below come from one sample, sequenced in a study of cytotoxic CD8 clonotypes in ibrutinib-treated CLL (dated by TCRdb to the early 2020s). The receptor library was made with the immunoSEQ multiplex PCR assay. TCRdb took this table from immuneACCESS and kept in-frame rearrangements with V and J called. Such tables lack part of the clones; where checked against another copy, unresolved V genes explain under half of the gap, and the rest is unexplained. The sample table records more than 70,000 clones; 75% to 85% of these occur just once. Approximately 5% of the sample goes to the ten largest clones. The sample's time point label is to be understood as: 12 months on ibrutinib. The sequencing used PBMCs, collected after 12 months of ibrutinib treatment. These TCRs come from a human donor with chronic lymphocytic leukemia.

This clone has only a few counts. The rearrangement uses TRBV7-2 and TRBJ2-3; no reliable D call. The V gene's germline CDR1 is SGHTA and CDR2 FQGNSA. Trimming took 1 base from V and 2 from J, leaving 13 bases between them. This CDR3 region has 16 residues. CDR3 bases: TGTGCCAGCAGCTTAGGTGCACAGTTTTCCACAGATACGCAGTATTTT. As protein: CASSLGAQFSTDTQYF.

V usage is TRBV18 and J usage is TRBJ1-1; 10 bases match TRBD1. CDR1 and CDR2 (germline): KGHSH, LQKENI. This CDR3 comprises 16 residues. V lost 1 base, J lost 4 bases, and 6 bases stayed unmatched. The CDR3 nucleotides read TGTGCCAGCTCACCACGAGGGGACAGGGGATCCACTGAAGCTTTCTTT. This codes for CASSPRGDRGSTEAFF. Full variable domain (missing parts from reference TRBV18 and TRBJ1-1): NAGVMQNPRHLVRRRGQEARLRCSPMKGHSHVYWYRQLPEEGLKFMVYLQKENIIDESGMPKERFSAEFPKEGPSILRIQQVVRGDSAAYFCASSPRGDRGSTEAFFGQGTRLTVV.

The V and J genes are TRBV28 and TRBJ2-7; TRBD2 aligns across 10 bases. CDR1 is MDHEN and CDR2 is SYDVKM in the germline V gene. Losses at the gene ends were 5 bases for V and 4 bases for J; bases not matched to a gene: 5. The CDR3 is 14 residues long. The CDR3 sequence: CASSPPTSGYEQYF. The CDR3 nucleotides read TGTGCCAGCAGTCCCCCGACTAGCGGGTACGAGCAGTACTTC.

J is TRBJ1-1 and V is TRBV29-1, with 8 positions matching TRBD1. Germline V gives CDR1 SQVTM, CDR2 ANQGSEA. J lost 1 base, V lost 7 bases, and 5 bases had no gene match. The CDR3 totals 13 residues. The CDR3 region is CSATGTGNTEAFF. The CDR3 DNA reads TGCAGCGCGACCGGGACAGGGAACACTGAAGCTTTCTTT.

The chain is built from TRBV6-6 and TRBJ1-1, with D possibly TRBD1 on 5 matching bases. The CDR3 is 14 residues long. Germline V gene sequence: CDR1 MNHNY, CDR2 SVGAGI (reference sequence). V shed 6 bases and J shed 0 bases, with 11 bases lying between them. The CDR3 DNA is TGTGCCAGCAGACCCGGGGGTCTGAACACTGAAGCTTTCTTT. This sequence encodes CASRPGGLNTEAFF.

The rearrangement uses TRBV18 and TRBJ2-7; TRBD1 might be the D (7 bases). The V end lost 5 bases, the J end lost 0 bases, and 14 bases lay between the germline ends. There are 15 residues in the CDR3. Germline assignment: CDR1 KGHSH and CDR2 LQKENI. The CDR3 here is CASSAGQLYSYEQYF. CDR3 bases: TGTGCCAGCTCAGCGGGACAGCTTTACTCCTACGAGCAGTACTTC.